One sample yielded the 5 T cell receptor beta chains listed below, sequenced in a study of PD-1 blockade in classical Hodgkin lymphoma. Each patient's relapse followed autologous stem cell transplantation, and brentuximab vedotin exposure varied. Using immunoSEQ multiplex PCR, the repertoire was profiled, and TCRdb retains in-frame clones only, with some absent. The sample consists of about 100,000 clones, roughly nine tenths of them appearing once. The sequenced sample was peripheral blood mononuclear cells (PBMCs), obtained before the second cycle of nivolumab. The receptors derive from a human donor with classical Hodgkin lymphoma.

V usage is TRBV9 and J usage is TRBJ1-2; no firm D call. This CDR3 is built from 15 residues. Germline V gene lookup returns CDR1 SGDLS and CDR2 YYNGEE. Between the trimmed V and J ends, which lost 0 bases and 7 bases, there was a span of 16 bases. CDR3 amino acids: CASSVDRGLAGGYTF. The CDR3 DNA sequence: TGTGCCAGCAGCGTAGACCGGGGTTTAGCGGGTGGCTACACCTTC.

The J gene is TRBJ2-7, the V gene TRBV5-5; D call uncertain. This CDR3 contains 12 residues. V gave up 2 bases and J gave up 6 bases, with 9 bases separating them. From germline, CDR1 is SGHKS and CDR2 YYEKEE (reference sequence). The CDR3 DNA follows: TGTGCCAGCAGCTTCCCACAGAGCGAGCAGTACTTC. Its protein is CASSFPQSEQYF.

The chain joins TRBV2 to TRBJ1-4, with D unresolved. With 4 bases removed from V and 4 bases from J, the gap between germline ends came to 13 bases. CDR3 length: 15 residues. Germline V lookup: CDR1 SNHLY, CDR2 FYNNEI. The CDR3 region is CASSVTGMINEKLFF. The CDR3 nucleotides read TGTGCCAGCAGTGTGACGGGAATGATTAATGAAAAACTGTTTTTT.

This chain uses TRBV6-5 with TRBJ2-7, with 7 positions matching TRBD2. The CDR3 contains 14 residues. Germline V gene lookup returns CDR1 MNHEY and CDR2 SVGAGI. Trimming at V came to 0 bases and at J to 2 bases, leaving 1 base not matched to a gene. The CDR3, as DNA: TGTGCCAGCAGTTACTCAGCGGGGCCCTACGAGCAGTACTTC. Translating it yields CASSYSAGPYEQYF.

The CDR3 spells CASSPRQTTSNEQFF. CDR3 bases: TGTGCCAGCAGCCCGAGACAGACTACTTCCAATGAGCAGTTCTTC. The chain is built from TRBV25-1 and TRBJ2-1; the D gene could be TRBD1 or TRBD2 (5 bases each). Trimming removed 6 bases from V and 6 bases from J, with 18 bases in between. The CDR3 is made up of 15 amino acids. Germline CDR1 MGHDK, CDR2 SYGVNS.